The 26 T cell receptor beta chains listed next were all sequenced from one sample in a study of blood T cell repertoires in COVID-19. The data were produced by immunoSEQ multiplex PCR, yet TCRdb's version contains in-frame clones alone and is incomplete. Of roughly 250,000 clones listed, 70% to 90% are singletons. Sequencing used PBMCs or T cells enriched from blood (not recorded which). The receptors derive from a man in his fifties or sixties who had been exposed to COVID-19.

The rearrangement uses TRBV30 and TRBJ1-4, with 8 bases identical to TRBD1. The CDR3 has 14 residues. V was clipped by 3 bases and J by 8 bases; unmatched bases: 8. Germline-derived CDR1 and CDR2 are GTSNPN and SVGIG (reference sequence). The DNA of the CDR3 is TGTGCCTGGAGGTACCCACAGGGGGGGGAAAAACTGTTTTTT. This gives the protein CAWRYPQGGEKLFF.

The rearrangement uses TRBV7-8 and TRBJ2-5; 15 positions match TRBD2. The CDR3 has 17 amino acids. Germline V lookup: CDR1 SGHVS, CDR2 FQNEAQ. The ends lost 5 bases at V and 3 bases at J; junction bases unmatched: 7. The CDR3 loop reads CASSDRTSGGAEETQYF. The DNA for the CDR3 is TGTGCCAGCAGCGATAGGACTAGCGGGGGGGCCGAAGAGACCCAGTACTTC.

CDR3 loop: CASSGTGGAEQYV. CDR3 coding DNA: TGTGCCAGCAGTGGGACAGGGGGCGCCGAGCAGTACGTC. The rearrangement uses TRBV2 and TRBJ2-7, with 11 bases fitting TRBD1. The V gene end was trimmed by 4 bases and the J gene end by 6 bases; junction bases not matched to a gene: 2. The CDR3 runs to 13 residues. In germline, CDR1 is SNHLY, CDR2 FYNNEI.

V gene TRBV7-3 combines with J gene TRBJ1-2; the match to TRBD1 covers 7 bases. V gave up 3 bases and J gave up 6 bases; unmatched junction bases: 4. Germline V lookup: CDR1 SGHTA, CDR2 FQGTGA. The CDR3 loop spans 13 amino acids. CDR3 nucleotide sequence: TGTGCCAGCAGCTTCTCAGGGGGTGATGGCTACACCTTC. Encoded protein: CASSFSGGDGYTF.

This chain joins TRBV3-1 (or the pseudogene TRBV3-2) and TRBJ2-4, with D uncertain. V shed 4 bases and J shed 0 bases, with 7 bases lying between them. The CDR3 loop spans 14 amino acids. Germline V gives CDR1 LGHDT, CDR2 YNNKEL (reference sequence). The CDR3 DNA sequence: TGTGCCAGCAGCCCGACACTAGCCAAAAACATTCAGTACTTC. Its protein is CASSPTLAKNIQYF.

The V gene is TRBV28, the J gene TRBJ1-5; 7 bases align to TRBD1. Germline V gene lookup returns CDR1 MDHEN and CDR2 SYDVKM. The trim removed 6 bases at V and 4 bases at J, leaving 6 bases unmatched. This CDR3 region has 14 residues. CDR3 sequence (DNA): TGTGCCAGCAGGGAAGGGGGCGGGAATCAGCCCCAGCATTTT. Translation gives CASREGGGNQPQHF.

This chain links TRBV19 with TRBJ1-2; 8 bases line up with TRBD1. The CDR3 extends over 14 amino acids. V lost 3 bases to trimming and J lost 4 bases; unmatched junction nucleotides: 4. Germline loops: CDR1 LNHDA, CDR2 SQIVND (reference sequence). The CDR3 sequence: CASSMGTGLYGYTF. DNA of the CDR3: TGTGCCAGTAGTATGGGGACAGGTCTCTATGGCTACACCTTC. Filled out from reference TRBV19 and TRBJ1-2, the complete variable domain reads DGGITQSPKYLFRKEGQNVTLSCEQNLNHDAMYWYRQDPGQGLRLIYYSQIVNDFQKGDIAEGYSVSREKKESFPLTVTSAQKNPTAFYLCASSMGTGLYGYTFGSGTRLTVV.

CDR3 amino acids: CAWTTYRGYGYTF. In nucleotides, the CDR3 is TGTGCCTGGACTACCTACAGGGGATATGGCTACACCTTC. V usage is TRBV30 and J usage is TRBJ1-2, with 7 nucleotides matching TRBD1. The CDR3 has 13 residues. Per the germline V gene, CDR1 is GTSNPN and CDR2 is SVGIG (reference sequence). V lost 4 bases and J lost 5; bases outside the gene matches: 7.

The chain links TRBV7-9 to TRBJ1-1; D gene ambiguous. Trimming pared 3 bases from V and 6 bases from J, leaving 14 bases between. The CDR3 sequence is 14 residues long. Germline-derived CDR1 and CDR2 are SEHNR and FQNEAQ (reference sequence). The CDR3 nucleotides are TGTGCCAGCAGCTTTGGGGTCCAGAGGGCTGAAGCTTTCTTT. Residues: CASSFGVQRAEAFF.

The chain couples TRBV27 to TRBJ2-4, with 8 bases identical to TRBD2. Germline trimming cut 6 bases from V and 8 bases from J; bases unmatched to any gene: 9. Germline V gives CDR1 MNHEY, CDR2 SMNVEV (reference sequence). The CDR3 runs 14 residues. The CDR3 loop reads CASRSREGRDIQYF. The CDR3 DNA follows: TGTGCCAGCAGGTCTCGGGAGGGTAGAGACATTCAGTACTTC.

The chain carries TRBV5-6 and TRBJ2-1, with a possible D match to TRBD2 (6 bases). This CDR3 contains 12 residues. CDR1 is SGHDT, CDR2 YYEEEE, per germline. Trimming removed 2 bases from V and 10 bases from J, with 10 bases in between. CDR3: CASSFWRGEQFF. The CDR3 nucleotides read TGTGCCAGCAGCTTTTGGAGGGGCGAGCAGTTCTTC. Complete variable domain (other parts from reference TRBV5-6 and TRBJ2-1): DAGVTQSPTHLIKTRGQQVTLRCSPKSGHDTVSWYQQALGQGPQFIFQYYEEEERQRGNFPDRFSGHQFPNYSSELNVNALLLGDSALYLCASSFWRGEQFFGPGTRLTVL.

This sequence joins TRBV5-4 and TRBJ1-3, with D possibly matching TRBD1 (6 bases). The CDR3 loop spans 15 amino acids. Germline CDR1 SGHNT, CDR2 YYREEE (reference sequence). V lost 3 bases to trimming and J lost 4 bases, with 14 bases between them. The CDR3 DNA follows: TGTGCCAGCAGCTACTCAGGGGTATCAGGAAACACCATATATTTT. Encoded protein: CASSYSGVSGNTIYF.

The chain recombines TRBV27 with TRBJ1-1; 8 bases fit TRBD1. CDR3 size: 15 residues. Germline V gene sequence: CDR1 MNHEY, CDR2 SMNVEV (reference sequence). The trim removed 1 base at V and 0 bases at J, leaving 1 base unmatched. CDR3 bases: TGTGCCAGCAGTTTATTGGACAGGGTGAACACTGAAGCTTTCTTT. Translated, it gives CASSLLDRVNTEAFF.

The rearrangement links TRBV30 to TRBJ1-5; 7 nucleotides align to TRBD1. This CDR3 has 16 residues. V lost 0 bases to trimming and J lost 6 bases; unmatched junction nucleotides: 11. The germline V gene encodes CDR1 GTSNPN and CDR2 SVGIG (reference sequence). The DNA of the CDR3 is TGTGCCTGGAGTGTACTGGGGACAGTCTCCGGTCAGCCCCAGCATTTT. It encodes CAWSVLGTVSGQPQHF.

This clone was found a few times. This chain links TRBV11-2 with TRBJ1-5; no firm D call. With 1 base removed from V and 2 bases from J, the gap between germline ends came to 12 bases. Germline V gene lookup returns CDR1 SGHAT and CDR2 FQNNGV. The CDR3 length is 16 residues. CDR3 residues: CASSLVAGVGNQPQHF. The CDR3 DNA reads TGTGCCAGCAGCTTAGTAGCGGGAGTTGGCAATCAGCCCCAGCATTTT. Using reference TRBV11-2 and TRBJ1-5 for the parts outside the CDR3, the full variable domain is EAGVAQSPRYKIIEKRQSVAFWCNPISGHATLYWYQQILGQGPKLLIQFQNNGVVDDSQLPKDRFSAERLKGVDSTLKIQPAKLEDSAVYLCASSLVAGVGNQPQHFGDGTRLSIL.

The V call is TRBV5-1, the J call TRBJ1-4; 11 bases line up with TRBD1. Trimming cost V 4 bases and J 6 bases; bases outside gene matches: 2. Germline assignment: CDR1 SGHRS and CDR2 YFSETQ. The CDR3 runs to 14 residues. CDR3 sequence reads: CASSPGQGDEKLFF. The CDR3 DNA reads as TGCGCCAGCAGCCCGGGACAGGGGGATGAAAAACTGTTTTTT.

This clone was seen more than once but under ten times. V and J are TRBV5-1 and TRBJ2-3; possible D gene TRBD2, 6 bases. V gave up 0 bases and J gave up 3 bases, with 11 bases separating them. There are 15 residues in the CDR3. CDR1 SGHRS and CDR2 YFSETQ come from the germline V gene. The CDR3 DNA reads as TGCGCCAGCAGCTTGGGCCCGCGGGGAACAGATACGCAGTATTTT. It yields the protein CASSLGPRGTDTQYF.

This clone was counted a few times. CDR3 sequence reads: CSALIEGTASLSGYTF. The CDR3 coding sequence is TGCAGCGCCTTAATAGAGGGGACAGCATCGCTCTCTGGCTACACCTTC. The chain couples TRBV29-1 to TRBJ1-2; 7 bases are shared with TRBD1. After removal of 7 bases from V and 7 bases from J, the junction contained 21 bases not matched to a gene. In germline, CDR1 is SQVTM, CDR2 ANQGSEA. The CDR3 extends over 16 amino acids.

CDR3 protein: CASSLRGQLVNEKLFF. CDR3 sequence (DNA): TGTGCCAGCAGCCTAAGAGGACAGCTAGTTAATGAAAAACTGTTTTTT. This chain links TRBV7-9 with TRBJ1-4; D is possibly TRBD1 (6 bases). The CDR3 loop spans 16 amino acids. CDR1 is SEHNR, CDR2 FQNEAQ, per germline (reference sequence). Trimming took off 5 bases at V and 4 bases at J, with 17 bases between the two ends.

This clone appeared a few times. This chain links TRBV29-1 with TRBJ1-1, with unresolved D. Trimming removed 3 bases from V and 7 bases from J, with 12 bases in between. CDR1 and CDR2 (germline): SQVTM, ANQGSEA. CDR3 length: 12 amino acids. The chain's CDR3 is CSVDTAGSEAFF. CDR3 coding DNA: TGCAGCGTTGATACAGCGGGAAGTGAAGCTTTCTTT.

This chain uses TRBV7-2 with TRBJ1-4, with 11 positions matching TRBD1. The germline CDR1 and CDR2 sequences are SGHTA and FQGNSA. This CDR3 has 14 amino acids. V gave up 7 bases and J gave up 8 bases; unmatched junction bases: 6. DNA of the CDR3: TGTGCCAGCACCTCGGACAGGGGGCGAGAAAAACTGTTTTTT. It translates to CASTSDRGREKLFF.

This chain uses TRBV2 with TRBJ1-2; D is perhaps TRBD1 (6 bases). CDR3 length: 12 residues. Germline CDR1 SNHLY, CDR2 FYNNEI. V was pared by 11 bases and J by 5 bases, with 15 bases between. The CDR3 spells CAGAQGLYGYTF. The CDR3 DNA is TGTGCCGGGGCACAGGGTCTTTATGGCTACACCTTC.

This sequence joins TRBV30 and TRBJ2-7; D remains ambiguous. Germline V lookup: CDR1 GTSNPN, CDR2 SVGIG (reference sequence). The CDR3 loop spans 11 amino acids. Trimming stripped 4 bases from V and 5 bases from J, with 9 bases between. CDR3 DNA sequence: TGTGCCTGGACAGGTTCGCACGAGCAGTACTTC. The encoded protein is CAWTGSHEQYF.

This clone was recorded once. V gene TRBV7-9 combines with J gene TRBJ2-2, with D perhaps matching TRBD2 (6 bases). The germline gives CDR1 SEHNR, CDR2 FQNEAQ (reference sequence). V lost 1 base and J 0 bases, leaving 12 bases between the germline ends. This CDR3 has 17 residues. Here the CDR3 reads CASSLVLGGSNTGELFF. CDR3 nucleotides: TGTGCCAGCAGCTTAGTGCTGGGAGGCTCGAACACCGGGGAGCTGTTTTTT.

The chain has TRBV19 and TRBJ1-1; a weak D match, TRBD1 (5 bases). This CDR3 is built from 14 residues. CDR1 and CDR2 from the germline V gene are LNHDA and SQIVND (reference sequence). Trimming left V 2 bases short and J 1 base short, with 8 bases between. CDR3 residues: CASSIFGGNTEAFF. In DNA, the CDR3 is TGTGCCAGTAGTATATTCGGGGGGAACACTGAAGCTTTCTTT.

This chain joins TRBV11-3 and TRBJ1-1; unclear D gene. The CDR3 has 13 amino acids. Germline V gene lookup returns CDR1 SGHNT and CDR2 YENEEA. With 1 base removed from V and 3 bases from J, the gap between germline ends came to 6 bases. The CDR3 reads CASSLGGDTEAFF. CDR3 DNA sequence: TGTGCCAGCAGCTTAGGGGGAGACACTGAAGCTTTCTTT.